This T cell receptor beta chain was identified during a study of vaccination effects on CD4 cells after COVID-19. Overall study: Each participant was administered two doses of either the BNT162b2 or the mRNA-1273 vaccine.

Here immunoSEQ multiplex PCR was the method, and the copy in TCRdb shows in-frame clones only, minus some. The profile shows more than 40,000 clones, 70% to 80% of them singletons. Sequencing in the ViraFEST assay came after antigen-specific CD4+ T cells had been expanded with viral peptide pools, which were used to stimulate PBMC. When ten to eleven days of culture had elapsed, CD4+ T cells were isolated. Nucleocapsid antibody tests were negative, and the vaccine recipients had no prior SARS-CoV-2 infection. The authors exchanged half the medium for IL-2 medium on days 3 and 7. Note on this clone: Its target is not known.

Points from the study as a whole: Infection-derived and vaccine-derived clones contracted markedly late after vaccination.

The input for sequencing was CD4+ T cells from PBMCs cultured with SARS-CoV-2 spike peptides, taken before COVID-19 vaccination. The receptor was derived from a human donor who received a COVID-19 vaccine.

The CDR3 here is CASSHGDSTGGGQPQHF. CDR3 sequence (DNA): TGTGCCAGCAGCCATGGGGATTCAACAGGGGGCGGGCAGCCCCAGCATTTT. J is TRBJ1-5 and V is TRBV5-8; 9 bases fit TRBD1. V was clipped by 4 bases and J by 7 bases; unmatched bases: 15. This CDR3 comprises 17 residues. Germline loops: CDR1 SGHTS, CDR2 YDEGEE.